Below are 26 T cell receptor beta chains sequenced from a single sample in a study of T cell repertoires in cytomegalovirus infection. TCRdb recomputed calls from the reads with MiXCR, one row per CDR3 protein. This sample has approximately 500,000 distinct CDR3 sequences; about 33% occur once, and the top ten carry roughly 17%. Their specific antigens are unknown. The sample in question was cultured PBMCs, obtained from culture after CMV antigen stimulation. The receptors derive from a human donor in good health (CMV status not recorded). Some clones in this sample may be carry-over from other donors' samples.

This chain uses TRBV6-1 with TRBJ1-2; no definite D call. The CDR3 length is 14 residues. Germline V lookup: CDR1 MNHNS, CDR2 SASEGT. Between the trimmed V and J ends, which lost 5 bases and 4 bases, there was a span of 14 bases. The CDR3 protein is CASSLDGPVYGYTF. CDR3 DNA: TGTGCCAGCAGTCTAGACGGGCCGGTCTATGGCTACACCTTC.

V gene TRBV7-2 combines with J gene TRBJ2-7; possibly TRBD1 for D (5 bases). V shed 5 bases and J shed 1 base, with 9 bases lying between them. The CDR3 sequence is 13 residues long. Germline V gene sequence: CDR1 SGHTA, CDR2 FQGNSA. The DNA for the CDR3 is TGTGCCAGCAGCGTCCAGGGTTCCTACGAGCAGTACGTC. Protein: CASSVQGSYEQYV.

This clonotype was recorded a few times. The chain combines TRBV23-1 with TRBJ2-6, with D uncertain. TRBV23-1 is an ORF; its function is uncertain. This CDR3 region has 17 residues. V was pared by 6 bases and J by 8 bases, with 23 bases between. This chain's CDR3 is CASSPIALFDRSNVLTF. The DNA for the CDR3 is TGCGCCAGCAGCCCAATCGCACTATTTGATAGGTCCAACGTCCTGACTTTC.

The table lists this clonotype with many counts. J is TRBJ1-5 and V is TRBV7-2; 7 bases fit TRBD1. With 0 bases clipped from V and 1 base from J, the junction kept 3 bases outside the gene matches. The germline CDR1 and CDR2 sequences are SGHTA and FQGNSA. There are 16 residues in the CDR3. The CDR3 is CASSLAQGGSNQPQHF. The CDR3 DNA follows: TGTGCCAGCAGCTTAGCGCAGGGGGGAAGCAATCAGCCCCAGCATTTT.

The sample holds a few counts of this clonotype. The chain recombines TRBV6-5 with TRBJ1-1, with D possibly TRBD1 on 5 matching bases. Germline V gene lookup returns CDR1 MNHEY and CDR2 SVGAGI. This CDR3 is built from 13 residues. Trimming stripped 7 bases from V and 5 bases from J, with 14 bases between. The CDR3 sequence is CASTPGGRTEAFF. The CDR3 DNA is TGTGCCAGCACCCCCGGGGGACGGACTGAAGCTTTCTTT.

This clonotype was found a few times. In DNA form, the CDR3 reads TGTGCCAGCAGTTTCCGGACAGGGGGCAGGAACGAGCAGTACTTC. Protein sequence: CASSFRTGGRNEQYF. J is TRBJ2-7 and V is TRBV6-6; 11 bases fit TRBD1. Germline loops: CDR1 MNHNY, CDR2 SVGAGI (reference sequence). With V trimmed by 4 bases and J by 5 bases, 7 bases remained unmatched. This CDR3 has 15 amino acids.

This clonotype was observed a handful of times. The J gene is TRBJ1-3, the V gene TRBV10-3, with D unclear. There are 11 residues in the CDR3. Germline loops: CDR1 ENHRY, CDR2 SYGVKD. Deletions cut 9 bases from V and 0 bases from J, with 3 bases between. The CDR3 protein is CAMGSGNTIYF. The CDR3 DNA follows: TGTGCCATGGGCTCTGGAAACACCATATATTTT.

The chain combines TRBV4-1 with TRBJ2-5, with 10 bases aligning to TRBD2. The V and J ends lost 1 base and 4 bases, in that order; junction bases with no gene match: 6. Germline V gives CDR1 MGHRA, CDR2 YSYEKL. The CDR3 is 16 residues long. The CDR3: CASSQGTASGRETQYF. In DNA, the CDR3 is TGCGCCAGCAGCCAAGGGACGGCTAGCGGGAGAGAGACCCAGTACTTC.

V usage is TRBV19 and J usage is TRBJ1-2; a weak D match, TRBD1 (5 bases). The CDR3 runs to 13 residues. Germline CDR1 and CDR2: LNHDA and SQIVND (reference sequence). Between the trimmed V and J ends, which lost 5 bases and 4 bases, there was a span of 11 bases. The CDR3 region is CASSRDVIYGYTF. The CDR3 nucleotides are TGTGCCAGTAGTCGGGACGTTATCTATGGCTACACCTTC.

V and J are TRBV12-3 or TRBV12-4 and TRBJ2-7, with D maybe TRBD2 (6 bases). Trimming pared 3 bases from V and 2 bases from J, leaving 11 bases between. The CDR3 spans 14 residues. CDR3: CASSLAGSTYEQYF. The CDR3 nucleotides are TGTGCCAGCAGTTTGGCGGGATCAACCTACGAGCAGTACTTC.

This clonotype was seen many times. The chain couples TRBV7-2 to TRBJ2-7; 7 positions agree with TRBD1. J gave up 3 bases and V 5 bases, and 4 bases lay outside the gene matches. Germline assignment: CDR1 SGHTA and CDR2 FQGNSA. The CDR3 length is 13 residues. The CDR3 sequence: CASSLDRSYEQYF. CDR3 in DNA: TGTGCCAGCAGCCTGGACAGGAGCTACGAGCAGTACTTC.

In this sample, this clonotype turned up a few times. V is TRBV24-1 and J is TRBJ2-5; 8 nucleotides agree with TRBD2. The CDR3 length is 15 residues. Germline V gene data show CDR1 as KGHDR and CDR2 as SFDVKD. Trimming took 4 bases from V and 0 from J; bases not matched to a gene: 3. The CDR3 protein is CATSEVAGHQETQYF. DNA of the CDR3: TGTGCCACCAGTGAAGTAGCGGGACACCAAGAGACCCAGTACTTC.

The CDR3 sequence is CASSYPLLTLAKNIQYF. In DNA, the CDR3 is TGTGCCAGCAGTTACCCACTCCTAACCTTAGCCAAAAACATTCAGTACTTC. This sequence joins TRBV6-6 and TRBJ2-4; no firm D call. V shed 2 bases and J shed 0 bases, with 14 bases lying between them. The germline gives CDR1 MNHNY, CDR2 SVGAGI (reference sequence). The CDR3 covers 17 residues.

This rearrangement joins TRBV28 to TRBJ2-1; TRBD2 aligns across 7 bases. Germline trimming cut 2 bases from V and 7 bases from J; bases unmatched to any gene: 2. The CDR3 has 13 residues. Germline loops: CDR1 MDHEN, CDR2 SYDVKM. Here the CDR3 DNA reads TGTGCCAGCAGTTTAGGGAGGGCAAATGAGCAGTTCTTC. It specifies CASSLGRANEQFF.

This clonotype was seen only a few times. The chain joins TRBV27 to TRBJ2-2, with D uncertain. Trimming removed 6 bases from V and 7 bases from J, with 21 bases in between. This CDR3 contains 16 residues. The germline V gene has CDR1 MNHEY and CDR2 SMNVEV (reference sequence). CDR3 DNA sequence: TGTGCCAGCAGCCAATTAACGGCGCCTAAAGGCGGGGAGCTGTTTTTT. Encoded protein: CASSQLTAPKGGELFF.

There are many counts of this clonotype. J is TRBJ2-1 and V is TRBV7-2; D is possibly TRBD2 (5 bases). The CDR3 covers 13 residues. CDR1 SGHTA and CDR2 FQGNSA come from the germline V gene. Trimming left V 1 base short and J 5 bases short, with 6 bases between. The CDR3 coding sequence is TGTGCCAGCAGCTTAGACGGGAACAATGAGCAGTTCTTC. It encodes CASSLDGNNEQFF.

V usage is TRBV19 and J usage is TRBJ2-2; the D is unclear. V was pared by 3 bases and J by 2 bases, with 13 bases between. Germline V CDR1 and CDR2: LNHDA, SQIVND (reference sequence). The CDR3 is 16 residues long. The CDR3 DNA sequence: TGTGCCAGTAGTATTACCGGAGCCGGTAACACCGGGGAGCTGTTTTTT. Its translation is CASSITGAGNTGELFF.

This clonotype has a handful of counts. V gene TRBV7-8 combines with J gene TRBJ2-7, with 9 bases fitting TRBD1. The CDR3 has 16 amino acids. Germline CDR1 is SGHVS and CDR2 is FQNEAQ. V trimming: 1 base; J trimming: 4 bases; junction bases outside the gene matches: 8. The CDR3 is CASSLVGQGLFYEQYV. CDR3 sequence (DNA): TGTGCCAGCAGCTTAGTTGGACAGGGGCTGTTTTACGAGCAGTACGTC.

The rearrangement links TRBV27 to TRBJ1-1; weak D call: TRBD1 (5 bases). CDR1 is MNHEY, CDR2 SMNVEV, per germline (reference sequence). V lost 10 bases, J lost 1 base, and 16 bases lay in between. This CDR3 is 14 amino acids long. The CDR3 nucleotides are TGTGCCACCCAGCGGGCAGGGCGGAACACTGAAGCTTTCTTT. This encodes CATQRAGRNTEAFF.

This clonotype was seen repeatedly, ten times or more. J is TRBJ1-1 and V is TRBV7-2; no clear D gene. V lost 1 base, J lost 6 bases, and 9 bases lay in between. The CDR3 is 13 residues long. Germline CDR1 reads SGHTA; CDR2 reads FQGNSA. CDR3 nucleotides: TGTGCCAGCAGCTTAGGGGGATTTCCTGAAGCTTTCTTT. This sequence encodes CASSLGGFPEAFF.

V and J are TRBV12-3 or TRBV12-4 and TRBJ1-5; weak D call: TRBD1 (5 bases). The CDR3 totals 15 residues. Trimming cost V 6 bases and J 3 bases, with 15 bases left between them. The CDR3 is CASSFNGGVNQPQHF. The CDR3 nucleotides are TGTGCCAGCAGCTTTAATGGGGGAGTCAATCAGCCCCAGCATTTT.

The V gene is TRBV24-1, the J gene TRBJ2-1; the D is unclear. The CDR3 covers 14 residues. V shed 4 bases and J shed 2 bases, with 8 bases lying between them. CDR1 is KGHDR and CDR2 is SFDVKD in the germline V gene. The CDR3 sequence: CATSDPATYNEQFF. As DNA, the CDR3 is TGTGCCACCAGTGACCCGGCTACCTACAATGAGCAGTTCTTC.

The gene calls are TRBV2 and TRBJ1-2; TRBD1 aligns across 10 bases. V trimming: 2 bases; J trimming: 4 bases; junction bases outside the gene matches: 4. Germline CDR1 reads SNHLY; CDR2 reads FYNNEI. This CDR3 region has 15 residues. The CDR3 DNA follows: TGTGCCAGCAGTGAACGACAGGGGGCTTCCTATGGCTACACCTTC. Translation gives CASSERQGASYGYTF. The full variable domain, rest sourced from reference TRBV2 and TRBJ1-2, is EPEVTQTPSHQVTQMGQEVILRCVPISNHLYFYWYRQILGQKVEFLVSFYNNEISEKSEIFDDQFSVERPDGSNFTLKIRSTKLEDSAMYFCASSERQGASYGYTFGSGTRLTVV.

V is TRBV6-2 or TRBV6-3 and J is TRBJ2-7; 7 nucleotides line up with TRBD2. Germline lookup yields CDR1 MNHEY and CDR2 SVGEGT. The CDR3 runs 16 residues. With 3 bases clipped from V and 4 bases from J, the junction kept 12 bases outside the gene matches. In DNA, the CDR3 is TGTGCCAGCAGTTATGGCGGTTCAGCGGGAATGTACGAGCAGTACGTC. This encodes CASSYGGSAGMYEQYV.

The chain recombines TRBV29-1 with TRBJ2-3; TRBD2 is a possible D gene (5 bases). CDR3 length equals 13 residues. Deletions cut 6 bases from V and 2 bases from J, with 12 bases between. CDR1 is SQVTM, CDR2 ANQGSEA, per germline. The CDR3 region is CSVPRTYTDTQYF. The DNA for the CDR3 is TGCAGCGTGCCCCGGACTTACACAGATACGCAGTATTTT.

The CDR3 coding sequence is TGTGCCAGCAACCTCGGGCGGGAGGGCCGTTCCTACGAGCAGTACGTC. Translation gives CASNLGREGRSYEQYV. The chain is built from TRBV12-3 or TRBV12-4 and TRBJ2-7, with 9 bases aligning to TRBD2. This CDR3 is built from 16 residues. V gave up 7 bases and J gave up 1 base; unmatched junction bases: 11.